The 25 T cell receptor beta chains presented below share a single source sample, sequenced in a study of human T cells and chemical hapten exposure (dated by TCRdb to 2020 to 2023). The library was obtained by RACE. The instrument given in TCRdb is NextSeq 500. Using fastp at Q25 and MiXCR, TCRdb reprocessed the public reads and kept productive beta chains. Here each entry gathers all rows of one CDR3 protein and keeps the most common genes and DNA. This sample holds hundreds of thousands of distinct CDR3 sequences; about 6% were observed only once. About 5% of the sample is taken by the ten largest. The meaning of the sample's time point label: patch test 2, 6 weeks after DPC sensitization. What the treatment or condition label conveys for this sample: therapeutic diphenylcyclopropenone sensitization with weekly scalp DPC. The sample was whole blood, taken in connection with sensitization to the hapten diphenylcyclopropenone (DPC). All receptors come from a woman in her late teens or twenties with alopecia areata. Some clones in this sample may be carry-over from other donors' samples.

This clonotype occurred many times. The CDR3 DNA follows: TGTGCCAGCAGTTTAGCTTCTGTGGCAGGGGGCTACATGCTGTTTTTT. This encodes CASSLASVAGGYMLFF. This chain joins TRBV12-3 or TRBV12-4 and TRBJ1-4, with 8 bases identical to TRBD1. This CDR3 contains 16 residues. With 0 bases clipped from V and 14 bases from J, the junction kept 14 bases outside the gene matches.

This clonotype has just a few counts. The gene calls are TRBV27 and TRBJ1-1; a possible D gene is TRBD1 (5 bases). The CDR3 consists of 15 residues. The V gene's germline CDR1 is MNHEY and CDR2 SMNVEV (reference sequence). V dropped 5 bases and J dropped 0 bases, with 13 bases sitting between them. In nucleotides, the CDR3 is TGTGCCAGCAGTACCGCACAGGACATGAACACTGAAGCTTTCTTT. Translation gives CASSTAQDMNTEAFF.

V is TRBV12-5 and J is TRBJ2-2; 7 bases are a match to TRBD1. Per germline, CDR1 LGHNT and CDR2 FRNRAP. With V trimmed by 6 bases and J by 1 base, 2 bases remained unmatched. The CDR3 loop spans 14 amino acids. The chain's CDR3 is CASGPGGNTGELFF. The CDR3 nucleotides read TGTGCTAGTGGCCCAGGGGGGAACACCGGGGAGCTGTTTTTT. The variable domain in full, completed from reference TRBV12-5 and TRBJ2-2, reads DARVTQTPRHKVTEMGQEVTMRCQPILGHNTVFWYRQTMMQGLELLAYFRNRAPLDDSGMPKDRFSAEMPDATLATLKIQPSEPRDSAVYFCASGPGGNTGELFFGEGSRLTVL.

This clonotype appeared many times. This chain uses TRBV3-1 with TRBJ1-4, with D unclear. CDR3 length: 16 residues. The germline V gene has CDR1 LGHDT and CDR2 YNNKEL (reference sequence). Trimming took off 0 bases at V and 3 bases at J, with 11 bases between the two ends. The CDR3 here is CASSQEPELANEKLFF. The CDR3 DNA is TGTGCCAGCAGCCAAGAGCCGGAGCTTGCTAATGAAAAACTGTTTTTT.

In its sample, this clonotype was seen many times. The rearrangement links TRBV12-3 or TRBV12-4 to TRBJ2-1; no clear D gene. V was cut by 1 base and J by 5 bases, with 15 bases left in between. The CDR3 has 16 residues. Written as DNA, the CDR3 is TGTGCCAGCAGTTTAGTGGGCGGCCCTGGGGACAATGAGCAGTTCTTC. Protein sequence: CASSLVGGPGDNEQFF.

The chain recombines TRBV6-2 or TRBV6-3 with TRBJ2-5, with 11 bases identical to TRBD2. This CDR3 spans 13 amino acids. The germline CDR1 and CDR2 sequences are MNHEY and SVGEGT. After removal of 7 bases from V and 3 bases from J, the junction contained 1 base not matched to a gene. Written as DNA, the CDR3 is TGTGCCAGCACACTAGCGGGGGAAGAGACCCAGTACTTC. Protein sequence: CASTLAGEETQYF.

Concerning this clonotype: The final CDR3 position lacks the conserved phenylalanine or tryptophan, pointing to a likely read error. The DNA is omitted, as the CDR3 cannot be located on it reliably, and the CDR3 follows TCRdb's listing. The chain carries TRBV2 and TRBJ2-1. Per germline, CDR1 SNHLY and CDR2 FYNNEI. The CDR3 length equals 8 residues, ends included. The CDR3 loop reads CASSEAWC.

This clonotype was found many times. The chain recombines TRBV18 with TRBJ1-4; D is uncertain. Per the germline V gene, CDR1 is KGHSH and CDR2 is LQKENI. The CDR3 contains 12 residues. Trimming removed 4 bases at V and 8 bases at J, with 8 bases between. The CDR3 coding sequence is TGTGCCAGCTCACGCTCCGGGGAAAAACTGTTTTTT. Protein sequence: CASSRSGEKLFF.

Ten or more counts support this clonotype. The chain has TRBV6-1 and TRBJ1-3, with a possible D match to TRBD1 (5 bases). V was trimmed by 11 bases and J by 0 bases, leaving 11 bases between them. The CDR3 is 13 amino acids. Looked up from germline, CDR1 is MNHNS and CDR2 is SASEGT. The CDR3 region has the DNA TGTGCCGGGACGGGAGGCTCTGGAAACACCATATATTTT. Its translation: CAGTGGSGNTIYF.

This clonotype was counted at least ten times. The CDR3 DNA follows: TGTGCCAGCAGTCCCCGGGACAGGATCAATCAGCCCCAGCATTTT. This sequence encodes CASSPRDRINQPQHF. This rearrangement joins TRBV28 to TRBJ1-5; 8 bases align to TRBD1. CDR1 and CDR2 from the germline V gene are MDHEN and SYDVKM. Germline trimming cut 5 bases from V and 3 bases from J; bases unmatched to any gene: 6. The CDR3 runs to 15 residues.

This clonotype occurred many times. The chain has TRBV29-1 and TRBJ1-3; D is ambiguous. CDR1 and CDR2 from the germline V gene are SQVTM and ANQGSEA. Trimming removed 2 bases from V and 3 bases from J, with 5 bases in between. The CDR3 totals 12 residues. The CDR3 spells CSVETVGNTIYF. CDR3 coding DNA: TGCAGCGTTGAAACCGTTGGAAACACCATATATTTT.

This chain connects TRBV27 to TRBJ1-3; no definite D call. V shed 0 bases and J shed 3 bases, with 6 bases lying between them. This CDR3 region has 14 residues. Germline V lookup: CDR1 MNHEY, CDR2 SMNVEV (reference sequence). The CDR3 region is CASSLSHFGNTIYF. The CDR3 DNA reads TGTGCCAGCAGTTTATCACACTTTGGAAACACCATATATTTT.

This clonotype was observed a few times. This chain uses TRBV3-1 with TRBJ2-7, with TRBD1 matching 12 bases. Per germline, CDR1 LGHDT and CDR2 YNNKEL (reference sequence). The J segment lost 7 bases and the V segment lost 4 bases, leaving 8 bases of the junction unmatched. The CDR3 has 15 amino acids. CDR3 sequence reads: CASSPWGQGAQEQYF. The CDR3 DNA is TGTGCCAGCAGCCCTTGGGGACAGGGGGCGCAAGAGCAGTACTTC.

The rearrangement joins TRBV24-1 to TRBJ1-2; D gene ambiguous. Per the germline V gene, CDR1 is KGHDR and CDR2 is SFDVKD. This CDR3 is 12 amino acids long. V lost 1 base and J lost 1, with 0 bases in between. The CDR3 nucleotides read TGTGCCACCAGTGATTTTAACTATGGCTACACCTTC. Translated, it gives CATSDFNYGYTF.

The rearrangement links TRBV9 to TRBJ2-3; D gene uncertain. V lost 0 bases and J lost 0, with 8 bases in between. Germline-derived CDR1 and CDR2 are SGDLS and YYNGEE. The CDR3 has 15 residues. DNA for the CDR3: TGTGCCAGCAGCGTAGATTTAGGTAGCACAGATACGCAGTATTTT. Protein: CASSVDLGSTDTQYF. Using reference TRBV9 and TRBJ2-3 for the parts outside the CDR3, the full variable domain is DSGVTQTPKHLITATGQRVTLRCSPRSGDLSVYWYQQSLDQGLQFLIQYYNGEERAKGNILERFSAQQFPDLHSELNLSSLELGDSALYFCASSVDLGSTDTQYFGPGTRLTVL.

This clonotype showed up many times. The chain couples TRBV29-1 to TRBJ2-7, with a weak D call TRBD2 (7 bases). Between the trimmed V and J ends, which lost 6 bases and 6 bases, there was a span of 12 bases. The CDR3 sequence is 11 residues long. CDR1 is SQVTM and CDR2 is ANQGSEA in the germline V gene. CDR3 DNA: TGCAGCGTCCGAGGGGGGGGCGAGCAGTACTTC. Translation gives CSVRGGGEQYF.

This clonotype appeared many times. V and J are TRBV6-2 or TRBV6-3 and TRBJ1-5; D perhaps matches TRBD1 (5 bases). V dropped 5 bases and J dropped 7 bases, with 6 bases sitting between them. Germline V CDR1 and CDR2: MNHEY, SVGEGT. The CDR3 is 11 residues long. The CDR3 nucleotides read TGTGCCAGCAGTACAGGACAGCCCCAGCATTTT. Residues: CASSTGQPQHF.

CDR3 sequence (DNA): TGTGCCAGCAGTACCGCTAGCGGGGGGGCTAACGAGCAGTACTTC. Translated, it gives CASSTASGGANEQYF. The genes are TRBV28 and TRBJ2-7; 12 bases map to TRBD2. V was pared by 5 bases and J by 5 bases, with 7 bases of the junction left unmatched. The germline V gene has CDR1 MDHEN and CDR2 SYDVKM. The CDR3 runs to 15 residues.

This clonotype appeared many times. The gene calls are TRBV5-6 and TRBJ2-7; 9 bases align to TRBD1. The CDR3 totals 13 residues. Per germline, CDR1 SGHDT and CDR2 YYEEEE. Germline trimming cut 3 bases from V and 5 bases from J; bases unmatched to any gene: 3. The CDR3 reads CASSWDRVDEQYF. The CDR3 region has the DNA TGTGCCAGCAGCTGGGACAGGGTCGACGAGCAGTACTTC. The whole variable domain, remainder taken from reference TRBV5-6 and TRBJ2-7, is DAGVTQSPTHLIKTRGQQVTLRCSPKSGHDTVSWYQQALGQGPQFIFQYYEEEERQRGNFPDRFSGHQFPNYSSELNVNALLLGDSALYLCASSWDRVDEQYFGPGTRLTVT.

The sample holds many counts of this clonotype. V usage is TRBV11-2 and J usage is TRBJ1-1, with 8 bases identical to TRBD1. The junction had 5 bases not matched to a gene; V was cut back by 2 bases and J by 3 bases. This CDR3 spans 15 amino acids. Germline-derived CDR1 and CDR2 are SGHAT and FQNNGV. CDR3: CASSLQGAVDTEAFF. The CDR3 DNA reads TGTGCCAGCAGCTTACAGGGGGCGGTGGACACTGAAGCTTTCTTT.

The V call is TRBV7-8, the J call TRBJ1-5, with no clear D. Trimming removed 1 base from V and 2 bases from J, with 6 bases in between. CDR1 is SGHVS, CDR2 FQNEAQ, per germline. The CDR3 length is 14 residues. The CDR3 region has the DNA TGTGCCAGCAGCTTAGGGGTCCGCAATCAGCCCCAGCATTTT. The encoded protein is CASSLGVRNQPQHF.

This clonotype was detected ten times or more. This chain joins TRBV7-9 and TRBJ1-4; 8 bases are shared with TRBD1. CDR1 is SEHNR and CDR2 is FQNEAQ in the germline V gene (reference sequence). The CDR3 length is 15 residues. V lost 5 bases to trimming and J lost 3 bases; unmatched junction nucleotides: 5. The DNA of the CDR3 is TGTGCCAGCAGCCCGGGACAGGACCCTAATGAAAAACTGTTTTTT. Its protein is CASSPGQDPNEKLFF.

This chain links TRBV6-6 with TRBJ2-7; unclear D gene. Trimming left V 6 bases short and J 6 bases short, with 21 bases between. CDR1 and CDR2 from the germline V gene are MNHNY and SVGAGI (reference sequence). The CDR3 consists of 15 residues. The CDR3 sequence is CASSSRYQVRVEQYF. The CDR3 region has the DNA TGTGCCAGCAGCTCCAGATACCAGGTTAGGGTCGAGCAGTACTTC.

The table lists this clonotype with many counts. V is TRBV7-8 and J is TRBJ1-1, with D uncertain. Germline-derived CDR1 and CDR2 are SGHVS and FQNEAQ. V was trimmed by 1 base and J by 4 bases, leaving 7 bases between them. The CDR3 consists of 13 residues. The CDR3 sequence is CASSLGRVTEAFF. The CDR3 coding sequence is TGTGCCAGCAGCTTAGGAAGGGTCACTGAAGCTTTCTTT.

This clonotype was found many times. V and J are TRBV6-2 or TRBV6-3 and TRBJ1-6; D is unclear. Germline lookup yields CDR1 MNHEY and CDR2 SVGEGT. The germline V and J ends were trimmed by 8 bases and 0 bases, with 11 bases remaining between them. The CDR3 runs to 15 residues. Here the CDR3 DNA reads TGTGCCAGCGCTAAGAGGAGCTCCTATAATTCACCCCTCCACTTT. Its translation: CASAKRSSYNSPLHF.